This T cell receptor beta chain is drawn from a study of T cells in Graves' hyperthyroidism and ophthalmopathy. CDR1 is SNHLY and CDR2 is FYNNEI in the germline V gene. V was pared by 6 bases and J by 0 bases, with 9 bases between. This CDR3 is built from 14 residues. Researchers amplified the TCR beta CDR3 regions from RNA transcripts. The TCR CDR3 was amplified in a first-round RT-PCR using the HTBI primer set. TCRdb called the multiplex PCR reads again in MiXCR, with one record for every CDR3 protein. This sample has about 510,000 distinct CDR3 sequences, with 35% to 50% found just once. This clonotype occurred once. What it binds is unknown. Points from the study as a whole: Researchers found most expanded thyroid clonotypes above 0.001 in blood as well.

The sequenced sample was peripheral blood or thyroid tissue (not recorded which). The rearrangement uses TRBV2 and TRBJ1-5, with no clear D. The clonotype comes from an adult woman with Graves' disease, either hyperthyroidism or ophthalmopathy (not recorded which). The CDR3 bases are TGTGCCAGCAGGGTTGAAAGTAGCAATCAGCCCCAGCATTTT. This encodes CASRVESSNQPQHF.